A single sample is the source of the 27 T cell receptor beta chains below, sequenced in a study of OX40 agonist ivuxolimab in advanced cancers. Profiled with immunoSEQ multiplex PCR; TCRdb holds only in-frame clones, not every one. The sample records around 18,000 clones, 83% being singletons. Source: CD4+ or CD8+ T cells sorted from blood, taken in a trial of the OX40 agonist ivuxolimab. The receptors come from an adult with an advanced solid tumor such as melanoma, head and neck, liver or kidney cancer.

The V and J genes are TRBV19 and TRBJ1-1; 7 bases align to TRBD1. V gave up 6 bases and J gave up 0 bases; unmatched junction bases: 7. There are 15 residues in the CDR3. Germline V gene data show CDR1 as LNHDA and CDR2 as SQIVND (reference sequence). The CDR3 protein is CASRVTGAMNTEAFF. Written as DNA, the CDR3 is TGTGCCAGTAGGGTAACAGGGGCCATGAACACTGAAGCTTTCTTT.

The chain links TRBV2 to TRBJ2-3; D is ambiguous. Trimming stripped 3 bases from V and 6 bases from J, with 10 bases between. CDR3 length: 13 amino acids. Germline V gives CDR1 SNHLY, CDR2 FYNNEI. The CDR3 nucleotides are TGTGCCAGCAGTGACCAGGCCTGGGATACGCAGTATTTT. It codes for CASSDQAWDTQYF.

The chain joins TRBV10-3 to TRBJ1-6; D is unresolved. V was clipped by 3 bases and J by 6 bases, with 3 bases between them. This CDR3 has 12 residues. The germline CDR1 and CDR2 sequences are ENHRY and SYGVKD. The CDR3 nucleotides read TGTGCCATCAGTGAACCTAATTCACCCCTCCACTTT. Protein product: CAISEPNSPLHF.

V usage is TRBV28 and J usage is TRBJ1-2; D gene uncertain. V gave up 2 bases and J gave up 2 bases, with 6 bases separating them. This CDR3 is 13 amino acids long. Germline CDR1 and CDR2: MDHEN and SYDVKM. CDR3 DNA sequence: TGTGCCAGCAGTTTAGGTCGGAACTATGGCTACACCTTC. It is translated as CASSLGRNYGYTF.

V gene TRBV12-5 combines with J gene TRBJ2-3, with D unclear. Between the trimmed V and J ends, which lost 3 bases and 2 bases, there was a span of 6 bases. CDR1 and CDR2 (germline): LGHNT, FRNRAP. This CDR3 contains 13 residues. CDR3 sequence (DNA): TGTGCTAGTGGTTTCCTCCACACAGATACGCAGTATTTT. Its translation is CASGFLHTDTQYF.

The CDR3 coding sequence is TGTGCCAGCTCACCGCGGACAGGGGCTGGAAACACCATATATTTT. It translates to CASSPRTGAGNTIYF. The chain carries TRBV18 and TRBJ1-3; 9 positions agree with TRBD1. The germline gives CDR1 KGHSH, CDR2 LQKENI. CDR3 length: 15 residues. V dropped 3 bases and J dropped 2; count of bases not matched to a gene: 2.

The DNA of the CDR3 is TGTGCCAGCAGCAAAACGGGCCGGGACAGCGGATTAGCTAACTATGGCTACACCTTC. Its translation is CASSKTGRDSGLANYGYTF. The chain employs TRBV7-3 and TRBJ1-2; 7 nucleotides line up with TRBD1. This CDR3 is 19 amino acids long. J gave up 0 bases and V 5 bases, and 18 bases lay outside the gene matches. Germline CDR1 reads SGHTA; CDR2 reads FQGTGA.

The chain combines TRBV6-5 with TRBJ1-1; D unclear. CDR3 size: 15 residues. Germline-derived CDR1 and CDR2 are MNHEY and SVGAGI. V lost 10 bases to trimming and J lost 0 bases, with 18 bases between them. CDR3 loop: CATKWRVGLNTEAFF. CDR3 nucleotide sequence: TGTGCCACCAAATGGAGGGTTGGGTTGAACACTGAAGCTTTCTTT.

About this clone: Compared with germline, one end of the junction differs, possibly owing to a read error. The CDR3 protein is CASPPSTGLNTEAFF. The CDR3 nucleotides are TGTGCCAGCCCACCCTCGACAGGATTGAACACTGAAGCTTTCTTT. J is TRBJ1-1 and V is TRBV18; D is perhaps TRBD1 (6 bases). CDR3 length equals 15 residues. Germline CDR1 KGHSH, CDR2 LQKENI. Together with reference TRBV18 and TRBJ1-1, the CDR3 gives the full variable domain: NAGVMQNPRHLVRRRGQEARLRCSPMKGHSHVYWYRQLPEEGLKFMVYLQKENIIDESGMPKERFSAEFPKEGPSILRIQQVVRGDSAAYFCASPPSTGLNTEAFFGQGTRLTVV.

This clone has only one observation. V is TRBV30 and J is TRBJ1-2; 9 nucleotides agree with TRBD1. CDR1 GTSNPN and CDR2 SVGIG come from the germline V gene (reference sequence). The J segment lost 9 bases and the V segment lost 5 bases, leaving 10 bases of the junction unmatched. The CDR3 loop spans 13 amino acids. The CDR3 region has the DNA TGTGCCTGGTCTTATCCGGGACAGGGCCGCTACACCTTC. Translating gives CAWSYPGQGRYTF.

The V call is TRBV19, the J call TRBJ2-3; 11 nucleotides match TRBD2. Germline V lookup: CDR1 LNHDA, CDR2 SQIVND (reference sequence). The CDR3 runs to 13 residues. V trimming: 6 bases; J trimming: 9 bases; junction bases outside the gene matches: 5. Here the CDR3 DNA reads TGTGCCAGTAGACTAGCGGGAGAAATAACGCAGTATTTT. Its protein product is CASRLAGEITQYF. Supplemented by reference TRBV19 and TRBJ2-3, the full variable domain reads DGGITQSPKYLFRKEGQNVTLSCEQNLNHDAMYWYRQDPGQGLRLIYYSQIVNDFQKGDIAEGYSVSREKKESFPLTVTSAQKNPTAFYLCASRLAGEITQYFGPGTRLTVL.

V gene TRBV7-9 combines with J gene TRBJ2-2; 12 bases are a match to TRBD1. V dropped 5 bases and J dropped 7; count of bases not matched to a gene: 8. CDR1 is SEHNR and CDR2 is FQNEAQ in the germline V gene (reference sequence). The CDR3 totals 16 residues. Here the CDR3 reads CASSPTGQGANGELFF. In DNA, the CDR3 is TGTGCCAGCAGCCCCACGGGACAGGGGGCTAACGGGGAGCTGTTTTTT.

The chain uses TRBV18 and TRBJ2-3; possible D gene TRBD2, 7 bases. CDR1 is KGHSH and CDR2 is LQKENI in the germline V gene. The V and J ends lost 8 bases and 5 bases respectively, with 14 bases between them. The CDR3 covers 13 residues. CDR3 region: CASQEGGKDTQYF. DNA for the CDR3: TGTGCCAGCCAAGAGGGGGGGAAAGATACGCAGTATTTT.

By frequency in the sample, this clone is medium-sized. The chain recombines TRBV5-4 with TRBJ2-1; D is unresolved. Trimming cost V 4 bases and J 2 bases, with 16 bases left between them. This CDR3 comprises 16 residues. The germline V gene encodes CDR1 SGHNT and CDR2 YYREEE (reference sequence). The CDR3 protein is CASSPVGGSAYNEQFF. In DNA, the CDR3 is TGTGCCAGCAGCCCAGTAGGCGGAAGCGCCTACAATGAGCAGTTCTTC.

The rearrangement uses TRBV11-2 and TRBJ1-1; D call uncertain. CDR3 size: 13 residues. CDR1 is SGHAT, CDR2 FQNNGV, per germline. Trimming removed 3 bases at V and 10 bases at J, with 15 bases between. This chain's CDR3 is CASSLGMGHGAFF. CDR3 coding DNA: TGTGCCAGCAGCTTGGGAATGGGTCACGGAGCTTTCTTT.

The rearrangement joins TRBV7-9 to TRBJ1-1; 8 bases are a match to TRBD1. Germline V gene sequence: CDR1 SEHNR, CDR2 FQNEAQ (reference sequence). The CDR3 consists of 14 residues. V shed 4 bases, J shed 11 bases, and the junction held 12 bases outside the gene matches. The CDR3 nucleotides are TGTGCCAGCAGCTCTCGGGACAGGTTGAACGCGGCTTTCTTT. This encodes CASSSRDRLNAAFF.

The J gene is TRBJ2-1, the V gene TRBV7-2, with D unclear. Germline CDR1 is SGHTA and CDR2 is FQGNSA. The V and J ends lost 4 bases and 6 bases respectively, with 13 bases between them. This CDR3 is built from 14 residues. The CDR3, as DNA: TGTGCCAGCAGCTCTGGGCCTCGCGGCAATGAGCAGTTCTTC. Its translation is CASSSGPRGNEQFF.

The genes are TRBV9 and TRBJ2-3, with 8 bases lining up with TRBD2. The CDR3 contains 14 residues. V lost 4 bases and J lost 5; bases outside the gene matches: 6. Germline V gene data show CDR1 as SGDLS and CDR2 as YYNGEE. This CDR3 reads CASSSSGRGDTQYF. In nucleotides, the CDR3 is TGTGCCAGCAGCTCCAGCGGGAGAGGAGATACGCAGTATTTT.

The chain combines TRBV11-1 with TRBJ2-3, with a tentative D call TRBD1 (5 bases). CDR3 length: 16 amino acids. From germline, CDR1 is SGHAT and CDR2 FQDESV (reference sequence). V was clipped by 4 bases and J by 1 base, with 15 bases between them. Written as DNA, the CDR3 is TGTGCCAGCAGCTCCAGTTCGGACACTGGCACAGATACGCAGTATTTT. Translating it yields CASSSSSDTGTDTQYF.

V and J are TRBV4-3 and TRBJ2-2; 9 bases are a match to TRBD1. Per germline, CDR1 LGHNA and CDR2 YSLEER. J was trimmed by 5 bases and V by 1 base; bases with no gene match: 8. The length of the CDR3 is 17 residues. CDR3 loop: CASSQGGSGTGTGELFF. The CDR3 nucleotides are TGCGCCAGCAGCCAAGGGGGATCCGGGACAGGGACCGGGGAGCTGTTTTTT.

The chain employs TRBV2 and TRBJ2-1; 13 bases align to TRBD2. Trimming took 6 bases from V and 11 from J; bases not matched to a gene: 13. In germline, CDR1 is SNHLY, CDR2 FYNNEI. The CDR3 length is 16 residues. CDR3 DNA sequence: TGTGCCAGCAGAGCAACTAGCGGGGGGGCTAATGGTAAGCAGTTCTTC. Residues: CASRATSGGANGKQFF. Together with reference TRBV2 and TRBJ2-1, the CDR3 gives the full variable domain: EPEVTQTPSHQVTQMGQEVILRCVPISNHLYFYWYRQILGQKVEFLVSFYNNEISEKSEIFDDQFSVERPDGSNFTLKIRSTKLEDSAMYFCASRATSGGANGKQFFGPGTRLTVL.

This rearrangement joins TRBV2 to TRBJ2-5; 8 bases fit TRBD2. The CDR3 consists of 13 residues. J was trimmed by 1 base and V by 10 bases; bases with no gene match: 5. Germline V gene lookup returns CDR1 SNHLY and CDR2 FYNNEI. In DNA form, the CDR3 reads TGTGCCAAGCGGGGGCAGGTCCAAGAGACCCAGTACTTC. Protein: CAKRGQVQETQYF.

The gene calls are TRBV28 and TRBJ2-7, with 8 nucleotides matching TRBD2. The length of the CDR3 is 14 residues. Germline lookup yields CDR1 MDHEN and CDR2 SYDVKM. V shed 10 bases, J shed 0 bases, and the junction held 8 bases outside the gene matches. The CDR3 is CAIQLAVSSYEQYF. The CDR3 bases are TGTGCCATTCAACTAGCGGTAAGCTCCTACGAGCAGTACTTC.

For the CDR3, the DNA is TGCGCCAGCAGGGGCTCCCGAGGAGGGCTTAGCAATCAGCCCCAGCATTTT. This sequence encodes CASRGSRGGLSNQPQHF. This chain links TRBV10-1 with TRBJ1-5; D is uncertain. The germline CDR1 and CDR2 sequences are WNHNN and SYGVQD (reference sequence). This CDR3 is built from 17 residues. V shed 6 bases and J shed 0 bases, with 18 bases lying between them.

For this clone: At one boundary the junction diverges from the germline segment, which might be a read error. Other DNA variants within this sample encode the same CDR3. V gene TRBV7-6 combines with J gene TRBJ1-2; possible D gene TRBD1, 6 bases. Looked up from germline, CDR1 is SGHVS and CDR2 is FNYEAQ. The CDR3 is 14 amino acids. CDR3 in DNA: TGCGCCAGCAGCTTAGCGGTCATGACAGGTGGCTACACCTTC. Protein sequence: CASSLAVMTGGYTF.

In its sample, this clone was seen a few times. The chain couples TRBV30 to TRBJ2-6; D uncertain. Per the germline V gene, CDR1 is GTSNPN and CDR2 is SVGIG (reference sequence). The V end was cut by 7 bases, the J end by 2 bases, with 6 bases between. The CDR3 runs to 12 residues. The DNA of the CDR3 is TGTGCCTTTTTACCTGGGGCCAACGTCCTGACTTTC. This sequence encodes CAFLPGANVLTF.

The chain couples TRBV4-1 to TRBJ1-4, with D hard to call. The length of the CDR3 is 18 residues. The germline CDR1 and CDR2 sequences are MGHRA and YSYEKL. The ends were cut back, 3 bases at V and 2 bases at J, with 19 bases in the middle. DNA for the CDR3: TGCGCCAGCAGCCACTCCCACCCCTTTCGGCCCACTAATGAAAAACTGTTTTTT. Amino acids: CASSHSHPFRPTNEKLFF.